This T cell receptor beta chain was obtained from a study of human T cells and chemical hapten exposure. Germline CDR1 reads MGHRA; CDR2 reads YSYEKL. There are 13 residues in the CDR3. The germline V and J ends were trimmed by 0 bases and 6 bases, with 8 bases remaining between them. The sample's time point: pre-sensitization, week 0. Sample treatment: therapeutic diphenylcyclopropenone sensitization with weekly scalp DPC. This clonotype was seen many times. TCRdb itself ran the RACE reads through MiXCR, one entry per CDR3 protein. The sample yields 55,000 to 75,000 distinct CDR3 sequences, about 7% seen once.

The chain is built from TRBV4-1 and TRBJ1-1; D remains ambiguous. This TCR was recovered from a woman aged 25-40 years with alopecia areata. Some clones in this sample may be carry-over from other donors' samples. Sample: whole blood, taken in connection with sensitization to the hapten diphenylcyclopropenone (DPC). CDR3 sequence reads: CASSQDRLAEAFF. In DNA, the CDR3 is TGCGCCAGCAGCCAAGATAGGTTGGCTGAAGCTTTCTTT.